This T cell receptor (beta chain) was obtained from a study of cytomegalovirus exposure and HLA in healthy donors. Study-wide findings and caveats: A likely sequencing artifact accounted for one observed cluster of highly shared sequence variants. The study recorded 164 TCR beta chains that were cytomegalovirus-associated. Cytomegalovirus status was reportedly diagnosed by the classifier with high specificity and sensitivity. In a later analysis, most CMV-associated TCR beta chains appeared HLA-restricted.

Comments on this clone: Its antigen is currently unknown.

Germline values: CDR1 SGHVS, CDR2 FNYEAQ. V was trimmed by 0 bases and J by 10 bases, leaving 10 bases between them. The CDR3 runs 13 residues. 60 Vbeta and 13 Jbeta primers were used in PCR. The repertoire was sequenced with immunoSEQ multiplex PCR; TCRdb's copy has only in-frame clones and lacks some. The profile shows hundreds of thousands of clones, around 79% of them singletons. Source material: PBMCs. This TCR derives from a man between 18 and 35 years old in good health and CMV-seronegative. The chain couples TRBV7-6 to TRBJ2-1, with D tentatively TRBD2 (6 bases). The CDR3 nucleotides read TGTGCCAGCAGCTTAGCGCGGCTAGCGGAGCAGTTCTTC. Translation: CASSLARLAEQFF.